Sequencing of this TCR beta chain was carried out in a study of control samples from healthy donors and cancer patients. The CDR3 contains 15 residues. The trim removed 4 bases at V and 7 bases at J, leaving 13 bases unmatched. CDR1 and CDR2 from the germline V gene are MNHEY and SVGEGT. Data came from immunoSEQ multiplex PCR; TCRdb stores just in-frame clones and leaves some out. The table has 75,000 to 100,000 clones, 82% seen once. V usage is TRBV6-2 or TRBV6-3 and J usage is TRBJ2-7; TRBD2 matches at 7 bases. The sample taken for sequencing was blood. The source is a man in his fifties or sixties in good health. The CDR3 DNA reads as TGTGCCAGCAGTTCCAGCGGGACTTACAACAGGGAGCAGTACTTC. It is translated as CASSSSGTYNREQYF.